The clone carrying this T cell receptor beta chain was detected only a few times. The data derive from a study of blood T cell repertoires in COVID-19. Study context: Whether acute or convalescent, the COVID-19 samples came from the United States, Italy and Spain. PBMCs, B-cell-depleted T cells, or T cells provided the cDNA or gDNA that made up the material.

Authors' methods: The assay estimated nucleated cells by amplifying reference gene primers. Sequencing used immunoSEQ multiplex PCR; TCRdb keeps in-frame clones, though not all of them. That table furnishes V, J and clone size, whereas the DNA furnished D and trimming. The sample yields about 240,000 clones, 82% seen once. Germline V lookup: CDR1 SGHDN, CDR2 FVKESK. With 4 bases removed from V and 7 bases from J, the gap between germline ends came to 7 bases. CDR3 size: 11 residues. Seattle-derived patients entered the study during active infection and were followed longitudinally. This TCR was recovered from a woman over 75 with COVID-19, enrolled during active disease. Sequencing used peripheral blood. The chain has TRBV14 and TRBJ2-5; D gene uncertain. The CDR3 DNA sequence: TGTGCCAGCAGCCCCGGAGTGACCCAGTACTTC. Protein product: CASSPGVTQYF.